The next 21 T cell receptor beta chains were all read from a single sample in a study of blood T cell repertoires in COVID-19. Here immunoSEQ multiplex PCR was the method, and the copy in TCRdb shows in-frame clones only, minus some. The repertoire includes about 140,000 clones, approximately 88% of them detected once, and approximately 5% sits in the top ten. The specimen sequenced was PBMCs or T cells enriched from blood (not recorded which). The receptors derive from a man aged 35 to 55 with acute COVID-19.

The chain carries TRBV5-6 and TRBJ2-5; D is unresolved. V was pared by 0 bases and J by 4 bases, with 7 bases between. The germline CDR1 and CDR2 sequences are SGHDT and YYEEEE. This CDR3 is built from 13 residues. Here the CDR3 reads CASSLDRTETQYF. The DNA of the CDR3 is TGTGCCAGCAGCTTGGACAGAACAGAGACCCAGTACTTC. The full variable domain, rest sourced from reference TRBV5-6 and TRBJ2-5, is DAGVTQSPTHLIKTRGQQVTLRCSPKSGHDTVSWYQQALGQGPQFIFQYYEEEERQRGNFPDRFSGHQFPNYSSELNVNALLLGDSALYLCASSLDRTETQYFGPGTRLLVL.

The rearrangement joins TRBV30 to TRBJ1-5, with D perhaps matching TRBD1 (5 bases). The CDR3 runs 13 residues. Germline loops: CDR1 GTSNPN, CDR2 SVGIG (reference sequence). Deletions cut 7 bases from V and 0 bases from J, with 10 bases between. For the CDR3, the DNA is TGTGCCTCCGCCGGGGGTAGCAATCAGCCCCAGCATTTT. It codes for CASAGGSNQPQHF.

CDR3 loop: CASSQSFSDSPLHF. As DNA, the CDR3 is TGTGCCAGCAGTCAAAGCTTCTCGGATTCACCCCTCCACTTT. This chain links TRBV7-2 with TRBJ1-6; D gene uncertain. The CDR3 extends over 14 amino acids. Trimming stripped 6 bases from V and 8 bases from J, with 14 bases between. Germline V lookup: CDR1 SGHTA, CDR2 FQGNSA. The variable domain in full, with the rest retrieved from reference TRBV7-2 and TRBJ1-6, is GAGVSQSPSNKVTEKGKDVELRCDPISGHTALYWYRQSLGQGLEFLIYFQGNSAPDKSGLPSDRFSAERTGGSVSTLTIQRTQQEDSAVYLCASSQSFSDSPLHFGNGTRLTVT.

The CDR3 DNA is TGTGCCTCCTTAGCTGGCAATCAGCCCCAGCATTTT. Translated: CASLAGNQPQHF. This sequence joins TRBV28 and TRBJ1-5; D remains ambiguous. This CDR3 region has 12 residues. Looked up from germline, CDR1 is MDHEN and CDR2 is SYDVKM. V was cut by 11 bases and J by 2 bases, with 10 bases left in between.

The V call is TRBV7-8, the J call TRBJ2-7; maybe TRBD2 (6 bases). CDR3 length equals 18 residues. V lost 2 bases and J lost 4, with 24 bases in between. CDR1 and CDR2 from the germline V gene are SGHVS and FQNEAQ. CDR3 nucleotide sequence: TGTGCCAGCAGCTTAAACAGGAATGGGACCCATGGGACTTACGAGCAGTACTTC. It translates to CASSLNRNGTHGTYEQYF.

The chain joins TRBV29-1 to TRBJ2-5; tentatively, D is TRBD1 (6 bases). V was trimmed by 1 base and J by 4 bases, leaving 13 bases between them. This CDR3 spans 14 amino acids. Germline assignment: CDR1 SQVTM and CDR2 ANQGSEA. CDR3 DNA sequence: TGCAGCGTTGAAGGTTTCAGGGGAGCAGAGACCCAGTACTTC. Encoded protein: CSVEGFRGAETQYF.

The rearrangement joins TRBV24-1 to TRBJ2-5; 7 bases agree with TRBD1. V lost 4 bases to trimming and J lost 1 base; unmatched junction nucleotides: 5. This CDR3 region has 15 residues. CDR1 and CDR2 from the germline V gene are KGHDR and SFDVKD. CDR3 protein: CATSDTGTVQETQYF. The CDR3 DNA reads TGTGCCACCAGTGACACCGGGACAGTCCAAGAGACCCAGTACTTC.

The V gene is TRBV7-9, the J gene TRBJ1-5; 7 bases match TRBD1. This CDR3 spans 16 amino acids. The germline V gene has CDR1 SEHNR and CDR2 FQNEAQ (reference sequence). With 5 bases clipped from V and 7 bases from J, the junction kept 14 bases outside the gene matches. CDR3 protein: CASSRTDRVRYQPQHF. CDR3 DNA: TGTGCCAGCAGCCGTACCGACAGGGTCCGGTACCAGCCCCAGCATTTT.

CDR3 nucleotide sequence: TGTGCCAGTCGCCGAAACCGGGACAACAATGAGCAGTTCTTC. It yields the protein CASRRNRDNNEQFF. This chain connects TRBV19 to TRBJ2-1; D is possibly TRBD1 (6 bases). Germline CDR1 is LNHDA and CDR2 is SQIVND (reference sequence). There are 14 residues in the CDR3. The germline V and J ends were trimmed by 8 bases and 5 bases, with 16 bases remaining between them.

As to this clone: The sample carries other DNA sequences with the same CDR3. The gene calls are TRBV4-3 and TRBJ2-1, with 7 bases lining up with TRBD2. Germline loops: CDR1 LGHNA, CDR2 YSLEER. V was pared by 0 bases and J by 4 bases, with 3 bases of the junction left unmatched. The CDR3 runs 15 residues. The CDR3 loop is CASSQDWGGYNEQFF. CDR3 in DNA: TGCGCCAGCAGCCAAGATTGGGGGGGATACAATGAGCAGTTCTTC.

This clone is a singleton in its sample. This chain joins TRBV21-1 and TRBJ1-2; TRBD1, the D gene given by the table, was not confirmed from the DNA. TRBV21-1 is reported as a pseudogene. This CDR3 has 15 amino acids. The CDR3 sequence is CASILEFPDRNGYTF. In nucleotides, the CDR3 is TGTGCCAGCATCCTCGAGTTCCCAGACAGGAATGGCTACACCTTC.

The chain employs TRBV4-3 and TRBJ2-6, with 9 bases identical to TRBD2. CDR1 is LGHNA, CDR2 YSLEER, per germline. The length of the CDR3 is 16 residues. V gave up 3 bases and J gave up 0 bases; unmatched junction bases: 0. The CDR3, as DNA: TGCGCCAGCAGCCAGCGGGGGGGCTCTGGGGCCAACGTCCTGACTTTC. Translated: CASSQRGGSGANVLTF.

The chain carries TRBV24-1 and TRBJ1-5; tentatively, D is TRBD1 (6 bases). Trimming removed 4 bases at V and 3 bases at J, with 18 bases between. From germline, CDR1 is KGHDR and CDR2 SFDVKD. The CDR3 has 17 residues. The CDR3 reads CATSDPRTAVPNQPQHF. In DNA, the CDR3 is TGTGCCACCAGTGACCCTCGGACAGCAGTGCCCAATCAGCCCCAGCATTTT.

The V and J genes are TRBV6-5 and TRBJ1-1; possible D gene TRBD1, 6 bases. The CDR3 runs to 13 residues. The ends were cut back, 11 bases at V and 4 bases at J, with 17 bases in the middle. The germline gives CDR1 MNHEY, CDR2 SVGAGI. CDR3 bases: TGTGCCGAGGCGGCCAGCAGGGGCACTGAAGCTTTCTTT. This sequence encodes CAEAASRGTEAFF.

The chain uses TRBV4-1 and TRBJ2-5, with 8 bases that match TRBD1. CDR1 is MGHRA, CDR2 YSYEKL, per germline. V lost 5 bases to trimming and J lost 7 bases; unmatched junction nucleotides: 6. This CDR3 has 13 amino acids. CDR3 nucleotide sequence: TGCGCCAGCAGCAGGACAGGGTATGGGACCCAGTACTTC. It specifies CASSRTGYGTQYF.

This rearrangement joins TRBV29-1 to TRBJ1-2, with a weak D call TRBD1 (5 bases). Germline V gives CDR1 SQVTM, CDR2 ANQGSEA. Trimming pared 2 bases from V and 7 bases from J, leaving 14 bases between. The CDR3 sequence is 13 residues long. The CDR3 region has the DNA TGCAGCGTTGAATGGCACTCGGGGGGTGGCTACACCTTC. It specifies CSVEWHSGGGYTF.

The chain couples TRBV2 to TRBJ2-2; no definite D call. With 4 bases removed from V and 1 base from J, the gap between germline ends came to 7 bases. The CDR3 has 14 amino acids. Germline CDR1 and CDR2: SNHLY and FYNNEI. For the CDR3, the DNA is TGTGCCAGCAGTGTACAGATGAACACCGGGGAGCTGTTTTTT. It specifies CASSVQMNTGELFF.

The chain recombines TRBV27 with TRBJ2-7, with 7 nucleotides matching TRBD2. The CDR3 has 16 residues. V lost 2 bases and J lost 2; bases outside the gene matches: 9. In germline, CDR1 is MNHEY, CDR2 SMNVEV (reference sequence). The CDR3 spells CASSLGPAGIPYEQYF. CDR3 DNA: TGTGCCAGCAGTTTAGGGCCAGCGGGGATTCCCTACGAGCAGTACTTC.

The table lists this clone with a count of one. Here the CDR3 reads CASSQREEETQYF. The CDR3 DNA is TGTGCCAGCAGCCAACGGGAGGAGGAGACCCAGTACTTC. The chain has TRBV14 and TRBJ2-5, with TRBD2 matching 7 bases. V dropped 2 bases and J dropped 5; count of bases not matched to a gene: 2. Per the germline V gene, CDR1 is SGHDN and CDR2 is FVKESK. The CDR3 length is 13 residues.

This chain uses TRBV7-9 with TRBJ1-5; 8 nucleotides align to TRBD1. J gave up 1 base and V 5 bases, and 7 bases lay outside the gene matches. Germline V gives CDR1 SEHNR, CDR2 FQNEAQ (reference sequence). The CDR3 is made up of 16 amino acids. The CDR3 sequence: CASSPFDRGSNQPQHF. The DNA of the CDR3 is TGTGCCAGCAGCCCATTCGACAGGGGAAGCAATCAGCCCCAGCATTTT. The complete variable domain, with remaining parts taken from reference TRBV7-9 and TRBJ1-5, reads DTGVSQNPRHKITKRGQNVTFRCDPISEHNRLYWYRQTLGQGPEFLTYFQNEAQLEKSRLLSDRFSAERPKGSFSTLEIQRTEQGDSAMYLCASSPFDRGSNQPQHFGDGTRLSIL.

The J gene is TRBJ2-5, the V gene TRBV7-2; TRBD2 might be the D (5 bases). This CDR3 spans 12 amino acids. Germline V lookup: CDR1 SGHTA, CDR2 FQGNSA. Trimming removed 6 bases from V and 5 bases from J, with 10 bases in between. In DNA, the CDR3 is TGTGCCAGCAGGGGAGTCGGGGAGACCCAGTACTTC. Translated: CASRGVGETQYF.